This T cell receptor beta chain came from a study of molecular identifiers for immune sequencing clone quantification. Findings and limits, study-wide: Clones with over 20 RNA copies captured over 99% of effector molecules but under 1% of naive ones.

Investigators produced naive CD8 libraries from about 19,000 to 1,100,000 sorted cells, drawing on 10%, 30% or 50% RNA. The CD8+CD4-CCR7+CD45RA+ phenotype defined the sorted naive CD8 T cells. This clonotype showed up just a few times. Its antigen is not known. Libraries of bulk TCR were made by previously described methods (with listed TCR primers). TCRdb ran MiXCR on the PCR reads and lists one entry per CDR3 protein. The sample has some 680,000 distinct CDR3 sequences; 25% are singletons. Trimming took off 0 bases at V and 3 bases at J, with 12 bases between the two ends. Looked up from germline, CDR1 is SGHNT and CDR2 is YYREEE (reference sequence). The CDR3 runs 15 residues.

This TCR derives from a human donor in good health. Some libraries in this study had Jurkat cell RNA spiked in. Sequences were obtained from naive CD8+ T cells from blood, with Jurkat cell RNA spiked in. As for subset: FACS-sorted CD8+CD4-CCR7+CD45RA+ naive T cells. The chain has TRBV5-4 and TRBJ1-2, with a possible D match to TRBD1 (6 bases). The CDR3 reads CASSLAGGVDYGYTF. The DNA for the CDR3 is TGTGCCAGCAGCTTGGCCGGGGGCGTTGACTATGGCTACACCTTC.